Listed here are 19 T cell receptor beta chains from one sample, sequenced in a study of T cells in Graves' hyperthyroidism and ophthalmopathy. RNA transcripts yielded amplified TCR beta CDR3 regions. The HTBI set primed first-round TCR CDR3 RT-PCR. A single record per CDR3 protein comes from TCRdb applying MiXCR to the multiplex PCR reads. In the table there are roughly 500,000 distinct CDR3 sequences, about 15% of which are singletons. The source material was blood. Receptor source: a woman aged 25 to 39 with Graves' ophthalmopathy.

The gene calls are TRBV7-8 and TRBJ1-6; D is uncertain. The germline CDR1 and CDR2 sequences are SGHVS and FQNEAQ. This CDR3 comprises 16 residues. Trimming pared 1 base from V and 10 bases from J, leaving 17 bases between. The CDR3 DNA is TGTGCCAGCAGCTTAGGTGGCCCAAGGGCCACCTCACCCCTCCACTTT. It specifies CASSLGGPRATSPLHF.

The chain couples TRBV3-1 to TRBJ2-1, with 7 bases lining up with TRBD2. The germline V gene encodes CDR1 LGHDT and CDR2 YNNKEL (reference sequence). J gave up 8 bases and V 5 bases, and 12 bases lay outside the gene matches. The CDR3 length is 15 residues. The CDR3 region is CASSAGGRALDEQFF. The CDR3 region has the DNA TGTGCCAGCAGCGCCGGGGGGAGGGCTCTGGATGAGCAGTTCTTC.

This clonotype occurred many times. This rearrangement joins TRBV2 to TRBJ2-1, with TRBD1 matching 10 bases. There are 15 residues in the CDR3. Trimming at V came to 9 bases and at J to 4 bases, leaving 9 bases not matched to a gene. The germline V gene has CDR1 SNHLY and CDR2 FYNNEI. DNA for the CDR3: TGTGCCAGTTACCGGGACAGGGGATCATACAATGAGCAGTTCTTC. Translation gives CASYRDRGSYNEQFF.

The table lists this clonotype with many counts. This rearrangement joins TRBV20-1 to TRBJ2-1, with 8 bases identical to TRBD1. The CDR3 runs to 15 residues. After removal of 5 bases from V and 0 bases from J, the junction contained 6 bases not matched to a gene. The germline V gene has CDR1 DFQATT and CDR2 SNEGSKA (reference sequence). The CDR3 spells CSAGDRPLSYNEQFF. For the CDR3, the DNA is TGCAGTGCTGGGGACAGGCCCCTCTCCTACAATGAGCAGTTCTTC.

In its sample, this clonotype was seen many times. The V call is TRBV5-1, the J call TRBJ2-1, with TRBD2 matching over 9 bases. Germline CDR1 is SGHRS and CDR2 is YFSETQ. The CDR3 spans 15 residues. With V trimmed by 3 bases and J by 4 bases, 5 bases remained unmatched. The CDR3, as DNA: TGCGCCAGCAGCTGGGGTCTAGCGGGGTACAATGAGCAGTTCTTC. Its protein product is CASSWGLAGYNEQFF.

This chain links TRBV20-1 with TRBJ1-1; D is undetermined. This CDR3 region has 15 residues. Trimming shortened V by 0 bases and J by 0 bases, and 11 bases separated the two germline ends. The germline gives CDR1 DFQATT, CDR2 SNEGSKA (reference sequence). CDR3: CSARDSESMNTEAFF. CDR3 in DNA: TGCAGTGCTAGAGATAGCGAATCTATGAACACTGAAGCTTTCTTT.

This clonotype was counted at least ten times. V is TRBV7-8 and J is TRBJ2-7; maybe TRBD1 (6 bases). CDR1 and CDR2 from the germline V gene are SGHVS and FQNEAQ. Trimming shortened V by 0 bases and J by 9 bases, and 12 bases separated the two germline ends. The CDR3 runs to 13 residues. The CDR3 region has the DNA TGTGCCAGCAGCTTAGCTACAGGGCCCTCGCAGTACTTC. Protein product: CASSLATGPSQYF.

About this clonotype: Since a much larger clone is just one base distant, this may be a read error. The chain couples TRBV7-2 to TRBJ1-3; D possibly corresponds to TRBD1 (5 bases). Germline CDR1 is SGHTA and CDR2 is FQGNSA. The CDR3 length is 15 residues. In nucleotides, the CDR3 is TGTGCCGGCAGCTTCAGGGAGGTGTCTGGAAACACCATATATTTT. Amino acid sequence: CAGSFREVSGNTIYF. Full variable domain (missing parts from reference TRBV7-2 and TRBJ1-3): GAGVSQSPSNKVTEKGKDVELRCDPISGHTALYWYRQSLGQGLEFLIYFQGNSAPDKSGLPSDRFSAERTGGSVSTLTIQRTQQEDSAVYLCAGSFREVSGNTIYFGEGSWLTVV.

The rearrangement uses TRBV3-1 and TRBJ1-5; 10 nucleotides agree with TRBD1. This CDR3 has 16 amino acids. Losses at the gene ends were 3 bases for V and 3 bases for J; bases not matched to a gene: 5. Germline CDR1 LGHDT, CDR2 YNNKEL (reference sequence). The CDR3 DNA reads TGTGCCAGCAGCCAGCGGACAGGGGGAAACAATCAGCCCCAGCATTTT. This codes for CASSQRTGGNNQPQHF.

This chain connects TRBV7-2 to TRBJ2-2, with D unclear. The CDR3 covers 16 residues. Germline V lookup: CDR1 SGHTA, CDR2 FQGNSA. V lost 2 bases and J 6 bases, leaving 16 bases between the germline ends. The CDR3 loop is CASSLLILERPGELFF. CDR3 DNA: TGTGCCAGCAGCTTACTTATACTGGAGAGACCCGGGGAGCTGTTTTTT.

This rearrangement joins TRBV28 to TRBJ2-2; 12 nucleotides agree with TRBD2. The CDR3 loop spans 16 amino acids. Looked up from germline, CDR1 is MDHEN and CDR2 is SYDVKM. With V trimmed by 7 bases and J by 6 bases, 9 bases remained unmatched. The CDR3 loop is CASKRTSGINAGELFF. Written as DNA, the CDR3 is TGTGCCAGCAAAAGGACTAGCGGGATAAATGCCGGGGAGCTGTTTTTT.

The table lists this clonotype with many counts. J is TRBJ2-7 and V is TRBV28; no reliable D call. V lost 5 bases to trimming and J lost 5 bases, with 19 bases between them. This CDR3 spans 15 amino acids. Germline V gene data show CDR1 as MDHEN and CDR2 as SYDVKM. The CDR3 spells CASSPPRPSKNEQYF. For the CDR3, the DNA is TGTGCCAGCAGTCCCCCCCGACCTAGTAAAAACGAGCAGTACTTC. Looking up the rest from reference TRBV28 and TRBJ2-7 gives the full variable domain: DVKVTQSSRYLVKRTGEKVFLECVQDMDHENMFWYRQDPGLGLRLIYFSYDVKMKEKGDIPEGYSVSREKKERFSLILESASTNQTSMYLCASSPPRPSKNEQYFGPGTRLTVT.

The CDR3: CASSLDLAGPPENTYNEQFF. DNA for the CDR3: TGCGCCAGCAGCTTGGATTTGGCAGGGCCCCCCGAAAATACTTACAATGAGCAGTTCTTC. V and J are TRBV5-1 and TRBJ2-1, with D tentatively TRBD1 (5 bases). The germline CDR1 and CDR2 sequences are SGHRS and YFSETQ. V was cut by 0 bases and J by 4 bases, with 26 bases left in between. CDR3 length: 20 amino acids.

In its sample, this clonotype was seen many times. This chain connects TRBV5-1 to TRBJ1-2; 7 nucleotides agree with TRBD1. The CDR3 extends over 15 amino acids. CDR1 and CDR2 from the germline V gene are SGHRS and YFSETQ. Trimming cost V 4 bases and J 1 base; bases outside gene matches: 7. CDR3: CASSPDGTDNYGYTF. Written as DNA, the CDR3 is TGCGCCAGCAGCCCTGACGGGACAGATAACTATGGCTACACCTTC.

This clonotype appeared many times. The rearrangement uses TRBV11-2 and TRBJ2-3; weak D call: TRBD1 (5 bases). The CDR3 is made up of 16 amino acids. Between the trimmed V and J ends, which lost 5 bases and 2 bases, there was a span of 17 bases. The germline V gene encodes CDR1 SGHAT and CDR2 FQNNGV. The CDR3 loop is CASSSQTGPPTDTQYF. The CDR3 coding sequence is TGTGCCAGCAGCAGTCAAACAGGTCCCCCCACAGATACGCAGTATTTT.

This sequence joins TRBV14 and TRBJ2-2; D call uncertain. The CDR3 totals 16 residues. Trimming pared 4 bases from V and 5 bases from J, leaving 17 bases between. Germline-derived CDR1 and CDR2 are SGHDN and FVKESK. Here the CDR3 DNA reads TGTGCCAGCAGCCCGTGGGTCCTAGTAGGGACCGGGGAGCTGTTTTTT. This codes for CASSPWVLVGTGELFF. Full variable domain (missing parts from reference TRBV14 and TRBJ2-2): EAGVTQFPSHSVIEKGQTVTLRCDPISGHDNLYWYRRVMGKEIKFLLHFVKESKQDESGMPNNRFLAERTGGTYSTLKVQPAELEDSGVYFCASSPWVLVGTGELFFGEGSRLTVL.

This clonotype was observed many times. The rearrangement joins TRBV28 to TRBJ2-3; the match to TRBD2 covers 9 bases. This CDR3 has 15 amino acids. CDR1 and CDR2 (germline): MDHEN, SYDVKM. The trim removed 5 bases at V and 3 bases at J, leaving 6 bases unmatched. The CDR3 reads CASSEYLAGTDTQYF. For the CDR3, the DNA is TGTGCCAGCAGTGAATATCTAGCGGGGACAGATACGCAGTATTTT.

This clonotype was counted only a few times. Mismatch with germline at one junction end may stem from a read error. This chain uses TRBV5-1 with TRBJ2-1, with TRBD1 identical over 10 bases. CDR1 and CDR2 (germline): SGHRS, YFSETQ. This CDR3 spans 15 amino acids. In nucleotides, the CDR3 is TGCGCCGGCAGCTTACCGGGACAGGGGAGCAATGAGCAGTTCTTC. This encodes CAGSLPGQGSNEQFF. Supplemented by reference TRBV5-1 and TRBJ2-1, the full variable domain reads KAGVTQTPRYLIKTRGQQVTLSCSPISGHRSVSWYQQTPGQGLQFLFEYFSETQRNKGNFPGRFSGRQFSNSRSEMNVSTLELGDSALYLCAGSLPGQGSNEQFFGPGTRLTVL.

This clonotype was counted at least ten times. This rearrangement joins TRBV11-2 to TRBJ1-1; D possibly corresponds to TRBD1 (6 bases). Germline CDR1 SGHAT, CDR2 FQNNGV. Trimming took off 1 base at V and 7 bases at J, with 13 bases between the two ends. This CDR3 has 14 amino acids. The CDR3 here is CASSLGQAGLEAFF. For the CDR3, the DNA is TGTGCCAGCAGCTTAGGACAGGCGGGTCTTGAAGCTTTCTTT. Based on the CDR3 plus reference TRBV11-2 and TRBJ1-1, the full variable domain is EAGVAQSPRYKIIEKRQSVAFWCNPISGHATLYWYQQILGQGPKLLIQFQNNGVVDDSQLPKDRFSAERLKGVDSTLKIQPAKLEDSAVYLCASSLGQAGLEAFFGQGTRLTVV.